This T cell receptor (beta chain) was found in a study of blood T cell repertoires in COVID-19. Study in general: Acute-phase and convalescent COVID-19 samples originated in the United States, Italy and Spain. PBMCs, B-cell-depleted T cells, or T cells provided the cDNA or gDNA that made up the material.

The germline CDR1 and CDR2 sequences are SQVTM and ANQGSEA. This CDR3 spans 14 amino acids. Trimming removed 3 bases at V and 7 bases at J, with 15 bases between. Clones were read by immunoSEQ multiplex PCR, and TCRdb kept only the in-frame ones, dropping some. Here the sample spans under 200,000 clones, around 82% being singletons. The sequence was obtained from a man aged 18 to 30 with active or convalescent COVID-19. Sequencing used peripheral blood. The chain has TRBV29-1 and TRBJ1-4; D might be TRBD1 (5 bases). The CDR3 protein is CSVDRPGVTEKLFF. CDR3 in DNA: TGCAGCGTTGACCGGCCGGGGGTCACTGAAAAACTGTTTTTT. Complete variable domain (other parts from reference TRBV29-1 and TRBJ1-4): SAVISQKPSRDICQRGTSLTIQCQVDSQVTMMFWYRQQPGQSLTLIATANQGSEATYESGFVIDKFPISRPNLTFSTLTVSNMSPEDSSIYLCSVDRPGVTEKLFFGSGTQLSVL.